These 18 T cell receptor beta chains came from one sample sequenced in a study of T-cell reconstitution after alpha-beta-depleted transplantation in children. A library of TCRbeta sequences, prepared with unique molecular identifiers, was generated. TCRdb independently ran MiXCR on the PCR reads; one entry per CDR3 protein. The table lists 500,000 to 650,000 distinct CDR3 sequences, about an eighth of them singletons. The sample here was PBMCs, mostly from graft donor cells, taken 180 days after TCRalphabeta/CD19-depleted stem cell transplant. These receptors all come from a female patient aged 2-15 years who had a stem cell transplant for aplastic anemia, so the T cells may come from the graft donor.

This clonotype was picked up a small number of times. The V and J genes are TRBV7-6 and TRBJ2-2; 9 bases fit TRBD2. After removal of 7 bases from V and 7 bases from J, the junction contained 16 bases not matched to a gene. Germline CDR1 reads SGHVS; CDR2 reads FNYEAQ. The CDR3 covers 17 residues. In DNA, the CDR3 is TGTGCCAGCACCCCTTCCCCAGCGGGAGGATGGGGCGGGGAGCTGTTTTTT. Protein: CASTPSPAGGWGGELFF.

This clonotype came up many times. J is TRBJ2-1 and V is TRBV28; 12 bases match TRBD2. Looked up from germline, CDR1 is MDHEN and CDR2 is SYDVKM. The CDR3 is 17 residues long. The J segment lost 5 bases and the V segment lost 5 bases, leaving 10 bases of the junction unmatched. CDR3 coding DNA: TGTGCCAGCAGTACCATGAGACTAGCGGGAGTTCACAATGAGCAGTTCTTC. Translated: CASSTMRLAGVHNEQFF.

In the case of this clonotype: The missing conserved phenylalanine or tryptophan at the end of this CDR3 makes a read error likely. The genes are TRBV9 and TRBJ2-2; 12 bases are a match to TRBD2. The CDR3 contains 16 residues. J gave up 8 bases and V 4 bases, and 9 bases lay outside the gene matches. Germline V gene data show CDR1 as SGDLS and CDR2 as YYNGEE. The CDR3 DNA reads TGTGCCAGCAGCCCCAGACTAGCGGGGGACCGTGGGGAGCTGTTTTTA. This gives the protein CASSPRLAGDRGELFL.

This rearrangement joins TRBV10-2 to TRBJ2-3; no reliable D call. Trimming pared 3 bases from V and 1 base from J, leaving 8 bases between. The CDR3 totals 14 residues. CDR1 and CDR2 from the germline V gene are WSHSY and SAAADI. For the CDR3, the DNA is TGCGCCAGCAGTGACCAAGGACGCACAGATACGCAGTATTTT. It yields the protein CASSDQGRTDTQYF.

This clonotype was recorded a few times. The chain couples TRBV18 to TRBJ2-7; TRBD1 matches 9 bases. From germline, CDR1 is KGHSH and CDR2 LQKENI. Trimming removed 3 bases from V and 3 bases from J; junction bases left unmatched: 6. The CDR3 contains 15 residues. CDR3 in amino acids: CASSPRDRASYEQYF. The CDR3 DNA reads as TGTGCCAGCTCACCTAGGGACAGGGCAAGCTACGAGCAGTACTTC.

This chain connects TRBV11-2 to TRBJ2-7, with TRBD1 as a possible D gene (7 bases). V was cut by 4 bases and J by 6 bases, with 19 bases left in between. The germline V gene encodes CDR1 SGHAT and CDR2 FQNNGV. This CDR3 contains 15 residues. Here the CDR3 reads CASSSSWRGRGEQYV. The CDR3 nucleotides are TGTGCCAGCAGCTCCTCATGGAGGGGGCGCGGCGAGCAGTACGTC.

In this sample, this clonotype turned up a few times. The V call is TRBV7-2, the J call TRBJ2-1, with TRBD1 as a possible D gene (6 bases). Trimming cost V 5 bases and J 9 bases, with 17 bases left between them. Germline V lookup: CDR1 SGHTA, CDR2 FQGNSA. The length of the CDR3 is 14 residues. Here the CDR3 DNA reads TGTGCCAGCAGCGTGGGACACCCGCCCGGTGAGCAGTTCTTC. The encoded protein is CASSVGHPPGEQFF.

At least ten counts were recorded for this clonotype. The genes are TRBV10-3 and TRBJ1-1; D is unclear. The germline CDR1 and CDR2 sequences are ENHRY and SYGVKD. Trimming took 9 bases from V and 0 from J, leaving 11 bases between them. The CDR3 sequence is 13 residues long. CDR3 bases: TGTGCCATGACGGCGGAAGTGAACACTGAAGCTTTCTTT. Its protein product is CAMTAEVNTEAFF.

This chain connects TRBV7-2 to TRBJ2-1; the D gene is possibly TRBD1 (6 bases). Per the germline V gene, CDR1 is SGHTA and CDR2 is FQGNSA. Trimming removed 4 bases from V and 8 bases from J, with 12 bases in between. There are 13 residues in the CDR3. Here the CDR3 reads CASSSGHSDEQFF. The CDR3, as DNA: TGTGCCAGCAGCTCGGGACATTCCGATGAGCAGTTCTTC.

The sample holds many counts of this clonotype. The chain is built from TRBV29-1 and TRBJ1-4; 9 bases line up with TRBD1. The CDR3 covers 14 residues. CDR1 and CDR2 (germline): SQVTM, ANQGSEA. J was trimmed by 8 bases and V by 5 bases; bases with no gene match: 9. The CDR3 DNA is TGCAGCGTTCAGGGACAGGGTCTAGGCGAAAAACTGTTTTTT. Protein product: CSVQGQGLGEKLFF.

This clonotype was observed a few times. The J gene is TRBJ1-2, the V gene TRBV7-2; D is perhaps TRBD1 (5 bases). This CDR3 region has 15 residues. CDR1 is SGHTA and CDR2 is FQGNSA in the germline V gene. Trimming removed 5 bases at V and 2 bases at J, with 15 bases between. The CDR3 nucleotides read TGTGCCAGCAGCCCCGGGGGTCGGGGAAACTATGGCTACACCTTC. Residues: CASSPGGRGNYGYTF.

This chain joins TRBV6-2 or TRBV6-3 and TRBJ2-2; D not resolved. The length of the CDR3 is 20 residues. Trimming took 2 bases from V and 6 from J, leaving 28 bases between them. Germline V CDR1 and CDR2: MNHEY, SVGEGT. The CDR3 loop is CASSYGGVTTYTTRSGELFF. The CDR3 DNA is TGTGCCAGCAGTTACGGTGGGGTCACCACTTACACTACCAGATCCGGGGAGCTGTTTTTT.

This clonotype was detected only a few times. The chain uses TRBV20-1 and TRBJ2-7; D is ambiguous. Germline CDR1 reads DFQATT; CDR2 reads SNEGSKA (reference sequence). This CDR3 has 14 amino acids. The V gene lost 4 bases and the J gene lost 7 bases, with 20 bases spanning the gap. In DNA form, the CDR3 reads TGCAGTGCTATGCCCACGGCCTCCGTGCATGAGCAGTACTTC. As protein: CSAMPTASVHEQYF.

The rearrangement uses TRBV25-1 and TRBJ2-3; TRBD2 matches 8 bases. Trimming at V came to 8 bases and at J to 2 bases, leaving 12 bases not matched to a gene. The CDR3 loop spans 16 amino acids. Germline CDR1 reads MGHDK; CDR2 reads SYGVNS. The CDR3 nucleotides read TGTGCCAGCTGCCCGCGGACTAGCCGTGTCACAGATACGCAGTATTTT. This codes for CASCPRTSRVTDTQYF.

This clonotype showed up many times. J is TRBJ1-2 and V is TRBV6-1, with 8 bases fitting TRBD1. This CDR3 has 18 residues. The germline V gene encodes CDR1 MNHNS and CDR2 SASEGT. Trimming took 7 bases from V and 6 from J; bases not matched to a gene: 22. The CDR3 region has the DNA TGTGCCAGCACCTCTACTTGGGGGACAGGTCTATCAAAGGATGGCTACACCTTC. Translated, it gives CASTSTWGTGLSKDGYTF.

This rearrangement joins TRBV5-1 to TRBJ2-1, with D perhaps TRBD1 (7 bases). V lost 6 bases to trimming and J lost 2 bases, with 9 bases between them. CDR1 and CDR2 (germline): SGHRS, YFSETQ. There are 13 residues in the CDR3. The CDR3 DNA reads TGCGCCAGCACAGGGGGGACCTACAATGAGCAGTTCTTC. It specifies CASTGGTYNEQFF.

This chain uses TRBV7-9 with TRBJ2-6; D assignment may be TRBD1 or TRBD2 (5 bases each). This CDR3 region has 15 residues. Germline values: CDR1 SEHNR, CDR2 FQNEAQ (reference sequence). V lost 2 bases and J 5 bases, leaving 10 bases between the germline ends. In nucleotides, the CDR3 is TGTGCCAGCAGCTTAACGGGACGGAGGGCCAACGTCCTGACTTTC. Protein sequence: CASSLTGRRANVLTF.

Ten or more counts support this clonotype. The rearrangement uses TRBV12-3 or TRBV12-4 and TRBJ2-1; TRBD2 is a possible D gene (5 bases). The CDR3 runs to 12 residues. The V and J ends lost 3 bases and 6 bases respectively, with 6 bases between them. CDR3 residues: CASSLTTNEQFF. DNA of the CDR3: TGTGCCAGCAGTTTGACTACCAATGAGCAGTTCTTC.